The rows below give T cell receptor beta chains drawn from one sample of a study of cytomegalovirus exposure and HLA in healthy donors. Sequencing used immunoSEQ multiplex PCR; TCRdb keeps in-frame clones, though not all of them. The sample has around 87,000 clones, 65% to 80% seen once. Sequenced input: PBMCs. The receptors originated from a man aged 40-49 years in good health and CMV-seronegative. Each CDR3 is given with its conserved first and last residue. D genes are given only for firm matches. A clone size is listed for some rows: how often the clone was seen (once, few, many), or a class if it is expanded.

v_call	j_call	d_call	clone_size	cdr3_aa	cdr3_nt
TRBV5-6	TRBJ1-1	NA	NA	CASSLAPGTEAFF	TGTGCCAGCAGCTTGGCCCCGGGGACTGAAGCTTTCTTT
TRBV28	TRBJ2-5	NA	NA	CASSFRGRETQYF	TGTGCCAGCAGTTTTAGGGGTCGGGAGACCCAGTACTTC
TRBV4-2	TRBJ1-2	NA	NA	CASSQDLQGNYGYTF	TGTGCCAGCAGCCAAGATTTACAGGGTAACTATGGCTACACCTTC
TRBV4-2	TRBJ2-7	NA	NA	CASSQHGLYEQYF	TGTGCCAGCAGCCAACACGGTCTGTACGAGCAGTACTTC
TRBV18	TRBJ1-3	TRBD1	NA	CASSHTTGGEGNTIYF	TGTGCCAGCTCACATACGACAGGGGGCGAAGGAAACACCATATATTTT
TRBV30	TRBJ2-5	NA	few	CAWSVNWRETQYF	TGTGCCTGGAGTGTCAACTGGCGGGAGACCCAGTACTTC
TRBV27	TRBJ1-6	NA	NA	CASSRAGFNSPLHF	TGTGCCAGCAGTCGCGCGGGTTTTAATTCACCCCTCCACTTT
TRBV10-3	TRBJ2-7	TRBD2	few	CAISSGLGREQYF	TGTGCCATCAGTTCGGGACTCGGGAGGGAGCAGTACTTC
TRBV4-2	TRBJ2-2	NA	once	CASSQEGGSSGELFF	TGTGCCAGCAGCCAAGAAGGGGGATCGTCCGGGGAGCTGTTTTTT
TRBV6-5	TRBJ1-1	NA	NA	CASSRKGWTEAFF	TGTGCCAGCAGTCGTAAGGGGTGGACTGAAGCTTTCTTT
TRBV7-8	TRBJ1-3	NA	few	CASSLTGTDLAIYF	TGTGCCAGCAGCTTAACTGGCACGGACCTAGCTATATATTTT
TRBV27	TRBJ2-7	TRBD1	NA	CASSSRTGGMYEQYF	TGTGCCAGCAGTTCTCGGACAGGGGGAATGTACGAGCAGTACTTC
TRBV19	TRBJ1-3	NA	NA	CASSITRNTIYF	TGTGCCAGTAGTATAACAAGAAACACCATATATTTT
TRBV7-3	TRBJ1-1	NA	NA	CASSLTGGVGTEAFF	TGTGCCAGCAGCTTAACAGGAGGGGTGGGCACTGAAGCTTTCTTT
TRBV5-6	TRBJ2-7	NA	NA	CASSPEGVRQTNYEQYF	TGTGCCAGCAGCCCCGAAGGGGTTAGACAGACAAACTACGAGCAGTACTTC
TRBV4-3	TRBJ2-7	TRBD1	NA	CASSQGDRIYEQYF	TGCGCCAGCAGCCAGGGGGACAGGATCTACGAGCAGTACTTC
TRBV6-1	TRBJ1-2	NA	few	CASTRDMTTRDGYTF	TGTGCCAGCACTCGGGACATGACAACTCGCGATGGCTACACCTTC
TRBV15	TRBJ1-3	NA	once	CATSASGVSGNTIYF	TGTGCCACCAGCGCCTCCGGGGTCTCTGGAAACACCATATATTTT
TRBV4-1	TRBJ2-1	NA	once	CASSQGGIYNEQFF	TGCGCCAGCAGCCAAGGAGGGATCTACAATGAGCAGTTCTTC
TRBV13	TRBJ2-2	TRBD2	NA	CASSLLLAGISNTGELFF	TGTGCCAGCAGCTTATTACTAGCGGGGATCTCGAACACCGGGGAGCTGTTTTTT